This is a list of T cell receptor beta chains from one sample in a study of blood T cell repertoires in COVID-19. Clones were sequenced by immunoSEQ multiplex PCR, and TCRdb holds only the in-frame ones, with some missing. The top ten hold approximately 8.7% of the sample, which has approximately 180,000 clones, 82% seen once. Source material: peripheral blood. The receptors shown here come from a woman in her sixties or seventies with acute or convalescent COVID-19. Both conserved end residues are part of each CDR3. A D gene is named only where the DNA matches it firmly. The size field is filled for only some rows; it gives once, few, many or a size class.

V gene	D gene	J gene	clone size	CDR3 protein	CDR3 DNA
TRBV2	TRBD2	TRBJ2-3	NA	CASSAVTSGTDTQYF	TGTGCCAGCAGTGCGGTGACTAGCGGGACAGATACGCAGTATTTT
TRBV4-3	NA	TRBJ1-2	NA	CASSQGTAFYGYTF	TGCGCCAGCAGCCAAGGGACAGCCTTCTATGGCTACACCTTC
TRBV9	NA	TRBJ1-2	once	CASSVGSRGHGYTF	TGTGCCAGCAGCGTAGGGTCAAGGGGTCATGGCTACACCTTC
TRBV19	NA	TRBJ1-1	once	CASSMDGQGNTEAFF	TGTGCCAGTAGTATGGATGGGCAGGGGAACACTGAAGCTTTCTTT
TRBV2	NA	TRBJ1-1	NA	CASTRQFTEAFF	TGTGCCAGCACGCGACAGTTTACTGAAGCTTTCTTT
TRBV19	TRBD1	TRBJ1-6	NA	CASSIDPSSDRVGSYNSPLHF	TGTGCCAGTAGTATAGATCCTTCAAGTGACAGGGTGGGATCCTATAATTCACCCCTCCACTTT
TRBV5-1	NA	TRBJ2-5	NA	CASSPHAIQETQYF	TGCGCCAGCAGCCCCCATGCGATACAAGAGACCCAGTACTTC
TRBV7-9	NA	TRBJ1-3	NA	CASRSAQVDTIYF	TGTGCCAGCAGGTCGGCGCAGGTAGACACCATATATTTT
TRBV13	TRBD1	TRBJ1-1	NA	CASSLVRRLGQGRTEAFF	TGTGCCAGCAGCTTAGTGCGTAGGCTGGGACAGGGACGAACTGAAGCTTTCTTT
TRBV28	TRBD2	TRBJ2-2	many	CASGRLAGVVGELFF	TGTGCCAGCGGAAGACTAGCGGGAGTAGTCGGGGAGCTGTTTTTT
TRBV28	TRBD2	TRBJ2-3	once	CASSETSGRSDTQYF	TGTGCCAGCAGTGAGACTAGCGGGAGGTCAGATACGCAGTATTTT
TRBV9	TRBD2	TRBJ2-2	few	CASSVGLAGVTGELFF	TGTGCCAGCAGCGTAGGGTTAGCGGGAGTCACCGGGGAGCTGTTTTTT
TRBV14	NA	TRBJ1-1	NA	CASSQMAALNTEAFF	TGTGCCAGCAGTCAAATGGCGGCGTTGAACACTGAAGCTTTCTTT
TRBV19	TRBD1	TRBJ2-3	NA	CASDPGQGIPSTDTQYF	TGTGCCAGTGACCCGGGACAGGGAATACCTAGCACAGATACGCAGTATTTT
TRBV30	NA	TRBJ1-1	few	CAWSDSPSTEAFF	TGTGCCTGGAGTGACAGCCCGAGCACTGAAGCTTTCTTT
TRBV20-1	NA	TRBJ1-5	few	CSASWQVSNQPQHF	TGCAGTGCTAGTTGGCAGGTTAGCAATCAGCCCCAGCATTTT
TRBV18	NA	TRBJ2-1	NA	CASSPPWGGFLDEQFF	TGTGCCAGCTCACCACCGTGGGGGGGCTTTTTGGATGAGCAGTTCTTC
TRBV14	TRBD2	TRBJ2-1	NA	CASSQERREYNNEQFF	TGTGCCAGCAGCCAAGAGCGGCGGGAGTATAACAATGAGCAGTTCTTC
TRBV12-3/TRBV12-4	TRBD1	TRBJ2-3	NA	CASRGQGSDTQYF	TGTGCCAGCAGGGGACAGGGGTCAGATACGCAGTATTTT
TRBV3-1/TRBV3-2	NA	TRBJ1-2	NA	CASSHWGVDSAGGYTF	TGTGCCAGCAGCCACTGGGGGGTAGACAGCGCTGGCGGCTACACCTTC
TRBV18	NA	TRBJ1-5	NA	CASSPDGVGNQPQHF	TGTGCCAGCTCACCAGACGGGGTAGGCAATCAGCCCCAGCATTTT
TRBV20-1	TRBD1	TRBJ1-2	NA	CSAYRDSSYTF	TGCAGTGCTTACCGGGACAGCAGCTACACCTTC
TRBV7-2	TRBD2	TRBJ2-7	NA	CASSLVGGTSGGSSYEQYF	TGTGCCAGCAGCTTAGTAGGGGGCACTAGCGGGGGAAGCTCCTACGAGCAGTACTTC
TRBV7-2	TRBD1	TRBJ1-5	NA	CASSRDRNQPQHF	TGTGCCAGCAGCCGGGACAGGAATCAGCCCCAGCATTTT
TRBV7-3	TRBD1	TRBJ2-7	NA	CASSLGQGISYEQYF	TGTGCCAGCAGCCTGGGACAGGGGATCTCCTACGAGCAGTACTTC
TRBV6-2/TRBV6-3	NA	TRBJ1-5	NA	CASSYGGGNQPQHF	TGTGCCAGCAGTTACGGCGGGGGAAATCAGCCCCAGCATTTT
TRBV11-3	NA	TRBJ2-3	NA	CASSLRGARDTQYF	TGTGCCAGCAGCTTGCGGGGAGCAAGGGATACGCAGTATTTT
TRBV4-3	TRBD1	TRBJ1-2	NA	CASSQVGTGLGYTF	TGCGCCAGCAGCCAAGTTGGGACAGGGCTTGGCTACACCTTC
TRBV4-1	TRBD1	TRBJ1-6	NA	CASRHLAGQTYNSPLHF	TGCGCCAGCAGGCATCTTGCGGGACAGACCTATAATTCACCCCTCCACTTT
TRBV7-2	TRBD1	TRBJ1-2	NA	CASSPGQALTIWYTF	TGTGCCAGCAGCCCAGGACAGGCCCTTACTATTTGGTACACCTTC
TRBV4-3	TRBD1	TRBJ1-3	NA	CASSPRDRVTDTIYF	TGCGCCAGCAGCCCTCGGGACAGGGTCACGGACACCATATATTTT